A selection of T cell receptor beta chains follows, all from one sample in a study of blood T cell repertoires in COVID-19. The repertoire was sequenced with immunoSEQ multiplex PCR; TCRdb's copy has only in-frame clones and lacks some. The data show 200,000 to 300,000 clones, with approximately 86% seen just once and more than 4.5% held by the top ten. Sequencing was done on a sample of peripheral blood. These receptors originate from a woman aged 55-69 years with COVID-19, enrolled during active disease. Both conserved end residues are part of each CDR3. D genes are given only for firm matches. Expanded clones get a size class; other rows say once, few or many, or leave the size out.

TRBV11-2,TRBJ2-7,.,.,TGTGCCAGCGCAGGACTGGTCTCCTACGAGCAGTACTTC,CASAGLVSYEQYF
TRBV29-1,TRBJ2-7,TRBD2,.,TGCAGCGTTCGACGGGGGGGTGGCTCCTACGAGCAGTACTTC,CSVRRGGGSYEQYF
TRBV7-3,TRBJ2-3,TRBD1,.,TGTGCCAGCAGCCCCGGGACAGGGGGTCTCACGCAGTATTTT,CASSPGTGGLTQYF
TRBV28,TRBJ1-2,TRBD1,.,TGTGCCAGCAGTCCCGGGACAGGTGGGAGAGGCTACACCTTC,CASSPGTGGRGYTF
TRBV5-4,TRBJ2-1,TRBD1,.,TGTGCCAGCAGCTTGGAGGGGGCCAGCTCCTACAATGAGCAGTTCTTC,CASSLEGASSYNEQFF
TRBV4-2,TRBJ2-3,TRBD1,.,TGTGCCAGCAGCCCCCCCGGGACAGGTTCTAGCACAGATACGCAGTATTTT,CASSPPGTGSSTDTQYF
TRBV30,TRBJ2-6,.,.,TGTGCCTGGAGCGTCGGTTCTGGGGCCAACGTCCTGACTTTC,CAWSVGSGANVLTF
TRBV19,TRBJ2-5,TRBD1,.,TGTGCCAGTAGTCCCCGGGGACAGGGTCTAGAGACCCAGTACTTC,CASSPRGQGLETQYF
TRBV18,TRBJ2-2,.,once,TGTGCCAGCTCGCTTATCCAGGGGACCGGGGAGCTGTTTTTT,CASSLIQGTGELFF
TRBV30,TRBJ1-5,TRBD1,.,TGTGCCTGGTCAGGGGGTAGCAATCAGCCCCAGCATTTT,CAWSGGSNQPQHF
TRBV27,TRBJ2-7,TRBD1,.,TGTGCCAGCAGTAGGGACAGGGCGGAGGACGAGCAGTACTTC,CASSRDRAEDEQYF
TRBV7-2,TRBJ1-2,TRBD1,.,TGTGCCAGCAGCTTATCGTTGGGGGACAGGCGTCTTTATGGCTACACCTTC,CASSLSLGDRRLYGYTF
TRBV11-2,TRBJ2-2,.,once,TGTGCCAGCAGCTTCGCGTACTCGAACACCGGGGAGCTGTTTTTT,CASSFAYSNTGELFF
TRBV7-9,TRBJ2-3,TRBD1,.,TGTGCCAGCAGCCAGTGGACAGGGGCAGCAGATACGCAGTATTTT,CASSQWTGAADTQYF
TRBV6-5,TRBJ2-6,.,.,TGTGCCAGCAGAGCAGGGGCCAACGTCCTGACTTTC,CASRAGANVLTF
TRBV5-6,TRBJ2-1,TRBD2,.,TGTGCCAGCAGCCGCGGGACTAGCGGGAGGGCCCGCTACAATGAGCAGTTCTTC,CASSRGTSGRARYNEQFF
TRBV7-9,TRBJ2-7,TRBD1,.,TGTGCCAGCAGTTTCCCGACCGGGACAGCCCAGGACGAGCAGTACTTC,CASSFPTGTAQDEQYF
TRBV5-1,TRBJ1-6,.,.,TGCGCCAGCAGCAGGACGGCGGCGGGGAGCTCCTATAATTCACCCCTCCACTTT,CASSRTAAGSSYNSPLHF
TRBV13,TRBJ2-7,TRBD2,few,TGTGCCAGTAGGGGACTAGGCTACGAGCAGTACTTC,CASRGLGYEQYF
TRBV27,TRBJ2-7,TRBD1,.,TGTGCCAGCAGTCTATCGACAGGGGCCTACGAGCAGTACTTC,CASSLSTGAYEQYF
TRBV5-1,TRBJ2-3,TRBD2,.,TGCGCCAGCAGCCGCTATCTAGCGGCCACAGATACGCAGTATTTT,CASSRYLAATDTQYF
TRBV5-8,TRBJ1-4,.,.,TGTGCCAGCAGGCTTGCATCACCAGGTGGTGAAAAACTGTTTTTT,CASRLASPGGEKLFF
TRBV19,TRBJ1-2,.,.,TGTGCCAGTAGTATAGGCAGGGCCTATGGCTACACCTTC,CASSIGRAYGYTF
TRBV29-1,TRBJ1-2,TRBD1,.,TGCAGCGTTGCGGACGATCAGGGGGCGCGTGGCTACACCTTC,CSVADDQGARGYTF
TRBV7-8,TRBJ2-1,TRBD2,.,TGTGCCAGCAGACCACCGGGACTAGGGTATAACAATGAGCAGTTCTTC,CASRPPGLGYNNEQFF
TRBV30,TRBJ1-6,.,.,TGTGCCTGGAGTGTACTCAGGCAGAATTCACCCCTCCACTTT,CAWSVLRQNSPLHF
TRBV19,TRBJ1-5,.,.,TGTGCCAGTAGTTTCCCTATTAGCAATCAGCCCCAGCATTTT,CASSFPISNQPQHF
TRBV6-2/TRBV6-3,TRBJ2-3,TRBD2,once,TGTGCCAGCAGTTCCCCGGGACTAGCGGGAGTGACCGGGGACACAGATACGCAGTATTTT,CASSSPGLAGVTGDTDTQYF
TRBV28,TRBJ1-5,TRBD1,.,TGTGCCAGCAGTGAGGACAGGGACGCTCAGCCCCAGCATTTT,CASSEDRDAQPQHF
TRBV7-3,TRBJ1-2,TRBD1,.,TGTGCCAGCAGCTCGACAGGGGGCGGAATGGGCTACACCTTC,CASSSTGGGMGYTF
TRBV15,TRBJ2-5,.,.,TGTGCCACCAGCAGCCCGGGGGTTCGGGAGACCCAGTACTTC,CATSSPGVRETQYF
TRBV4-1,TRBJ1-3,.,.,TGCGCCAGCAGCCGGCCCCCTGGAAACACCATATATTTT,CASSRPPGNTIYF
TRBV29-1,TRBJ2-1,TRBD2,.,TGCAGCGTCATGGGGCCTAGCGGGAGGAGGAATGAGCAGTTCTTC,CSVMGPSGRRNEQFF
TRBV7-2,TRBJ2-1,.,.,TGTGCCAGCAGCCCACTAGGGACAAACAATGAGCAGTTCTTC,CASSPLGTNNEQFF
TRBV27,TRBJ1-2,.,.,TGTGCCAGCAGTTTAAGCAGGTTGGGCCCCTATGGCTACACCTTC,CASSLSRLGPYGYTF
TRBV7-9,TRBJ1-2,TRBD1,.,TGTGCCAGCAGCAAGGGGGCAACAGGGTCCGTAGGGTATGGCTACACCTTC,CASSKGATGSVGYGYTF
TRBV19,TRBJ1-2,.,.,TGTGCCAGTAGTATAGGGGGGACACCAGCTGGCTACACCTTC,CASSIGGTPAGYTF
TRBV5-1,TRBJ2-5,.,once,TGCGCCAGCAGCTTGGAAGGGGGATTAAGCAGGGAGACCCAGTACTTC,CASSLEGGLSRETQYF
TRBV27,TRBJ1-1,.,.,TGTGCCAGCAGTTCCCGGGTTGGGTCTGAAGCTTTCTTT,CASSSRVGSEAFF
TRBV18,TRBJ1-5,.,.,TGTGCCAGCTCACCTACAGGGAATAGCAATCAGCCCCAGCATTTT,CASSPTGNSNQPQHF
TRBV18,TRBJ1-5,.,.,TGTGCCAGCTCACCCTCGGGACTAAACGGCAATCAGCCCCAGCATTTT,CASSPSGLNGNQPQHF
TRBV9,TRBJ1-6,.,.,TGTGCCAGCAGCGTAGAGGATCGGGGGGCGCATTCACCCCTCCACTTT,CASSVEDRGAHSPLHF
TRBV30,TRBJ1-2,TRBD1,.,TGTGCCTGGAGTCAGGACAGGGTGGCTGGCTACACCTTC,CAWSQDRVAGYTF
TRBV30,TRBJ1-6,.,.,TGTGCCTGGTCCAGGGACTATAATTCACCCCTCCACTTT,CAWSRDYNSPLHF
TRBV11-1,TRBJ1-1,.,.,TGTGCCAGCAGCACCCGTCCCGGTATGAACACTGAAGCTTTCTTT,CASSTRPGMNTEAFF
TRBV2,TRBJ1-5,.,.,TGTGCCAGCAGTGCGGTCCCCCGGAGGCCCCAGCATTTT,CASSAVPRRPQHF
TRBV7-2,TRBJ2-1,.,.,TGTGCCAGCAGCTTAGGTAGGGGGGGGCAGGGATCCTACAATGAGCAGTTCTTC,CASSLGRGGQGSYNEQFF
TRBV18,TRBJ2-4,.,.,TGTGCCAGCTCACGGGCTAGCGTGGCCAAAAACATTCAGTACTTC,CASSRASVAKNIQYF
TRBV6-5,TRBJ2-7,.,.,TGTGCCAGCGCGAGGTCGTATCGCTACGAGCAGTACTTC,CASARSYRYEQYF
TRBV6-1,TRBJ1-2,.,.,TGTGCCAGCAGTGAAGCGGGCAGGGATTCCTATGGCTACACCTTC,CASSEAGRDSYGYTF
TRBV6-2/TRBV6-3,TRBJ2-5,.,.,TGTGCCAGCAGTAAAGAACTGGACAGTCAAGAGACCCAGTACTTC,CASSKELDSQETQYF